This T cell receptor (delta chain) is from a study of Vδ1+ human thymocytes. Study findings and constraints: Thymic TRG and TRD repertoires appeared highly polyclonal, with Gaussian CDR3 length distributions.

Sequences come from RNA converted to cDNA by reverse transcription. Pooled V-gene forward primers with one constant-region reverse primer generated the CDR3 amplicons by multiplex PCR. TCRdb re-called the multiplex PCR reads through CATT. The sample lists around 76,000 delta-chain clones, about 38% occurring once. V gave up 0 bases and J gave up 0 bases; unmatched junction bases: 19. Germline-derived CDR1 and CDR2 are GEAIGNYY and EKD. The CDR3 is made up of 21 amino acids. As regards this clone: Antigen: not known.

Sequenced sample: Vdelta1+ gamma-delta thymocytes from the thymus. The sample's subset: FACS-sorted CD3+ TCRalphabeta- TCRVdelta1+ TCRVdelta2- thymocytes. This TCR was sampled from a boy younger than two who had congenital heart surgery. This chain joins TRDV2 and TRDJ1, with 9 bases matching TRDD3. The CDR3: CACDTGCSTLLGDRYTDKLIF. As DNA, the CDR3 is TGTGCCTGTGACACCGGCTGTTCTACCCTACTGGGGGACCGGTACACCGATAAACTCATCTTT.